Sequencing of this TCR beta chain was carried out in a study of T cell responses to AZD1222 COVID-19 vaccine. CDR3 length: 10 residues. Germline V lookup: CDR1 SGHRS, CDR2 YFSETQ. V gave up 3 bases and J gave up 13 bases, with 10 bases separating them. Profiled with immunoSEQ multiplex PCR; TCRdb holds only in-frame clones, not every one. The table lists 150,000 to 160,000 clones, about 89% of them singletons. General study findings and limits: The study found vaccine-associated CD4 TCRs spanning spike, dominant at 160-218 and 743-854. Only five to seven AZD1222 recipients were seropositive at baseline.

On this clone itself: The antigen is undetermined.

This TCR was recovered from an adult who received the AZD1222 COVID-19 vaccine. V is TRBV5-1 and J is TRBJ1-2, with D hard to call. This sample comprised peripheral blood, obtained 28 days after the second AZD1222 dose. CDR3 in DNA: TGCGCCAGCAGCTGGCCCCTGGGCACCTTC. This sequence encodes CASSWPLGTF. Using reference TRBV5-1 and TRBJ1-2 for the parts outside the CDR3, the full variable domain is KAGVTQTPRYLIKTRGQQVTLSCSPISGHRSVSWYQQTPGQGLQFLFEYFSETQRNKGNFPGRFSGRQFSNSRSEMNVSTLELGDSALYLCASSWPLGTFGSGTRLTVV.